The clone carrying this T cell receptor beta chain has at least ten counts. A second 7 to 11 cycle PCR used barcoded and J-beta primers. A single record per CDR3 protein comes from TCRdb applying MiXCR to the 5' RACE reads. The sample consists of some 710,000 distinct CDR3 sequences, more than 35% of them appearing once. The data were taken from a study of blood T cells in healthy people across ages. This CDR3 has 11 residues. The germline V and J ends were trimmed by 4 bases and 5 bases, with 9 bases remaining between them. Looked up from germline, CDR1 is SQVTM and CDR2 is ANQGSEA. The clonotype comes from a man at least 80 years old in good health. The rearrangement links TRBV29-1 to TRBJ2-7; D is uncertain. The sample was blood. DNA for the CDR3: TGCAGCGTTGCTAGGAAGAACGAGCAGTACTTC. It codes for CSVARKNEQYF.